This T cell receptor (beta chain) emerged from a study of response to subunit inactivated influenza vaccine. Study-level points and caveats: The study's authors posited that every seasonal influenza vaccination enlists few new T cells.

As to this clonotype: Its antigen is still unknown.

Via MiXCR, TCRdb re-called the RT-PCR reads, giving one row per CDR3 protein. Of hundreds of thousands of distinct CDR3 sequences in the sample, 12% to 15% were seen once. Germline-derived CDR1 and CDR2 are MDHEN and SYDVKM. The CDR3 covers 14 residues. Trimming shortened V by 6 bases and J by 2 bases, and 14 bases separated the two germline ends. The specimen was PBMCs from blood, collected less than 15 days before vaccination. The V and J genes are TRBV28 and TRBJ2-7; D possibly matches TRBD1 or TRBD2 (5 bases each). The receptor's source is a middle-aged man who received an inactivated influenza vaccine. The CDR3 DNA reads as TGTGCCAGCAGGGACAATGGAGGAACCTACGAGCAGTACTTC. The encoded protein is CASRDNGGTYEQYF. Together with reference TRBV28 and TRBJ2-7, the CDR3 gives the full variable domain: DVKVTQSSRYLVKRTGEKVFLECVQDMDHENMFWYRQDPGLGLRLIYFSYDVKMKEKGDIPEGYSVSREKKERFSLILESASTNQTSMYLCASRDNGGTYEQYFGPGTRLTVT.